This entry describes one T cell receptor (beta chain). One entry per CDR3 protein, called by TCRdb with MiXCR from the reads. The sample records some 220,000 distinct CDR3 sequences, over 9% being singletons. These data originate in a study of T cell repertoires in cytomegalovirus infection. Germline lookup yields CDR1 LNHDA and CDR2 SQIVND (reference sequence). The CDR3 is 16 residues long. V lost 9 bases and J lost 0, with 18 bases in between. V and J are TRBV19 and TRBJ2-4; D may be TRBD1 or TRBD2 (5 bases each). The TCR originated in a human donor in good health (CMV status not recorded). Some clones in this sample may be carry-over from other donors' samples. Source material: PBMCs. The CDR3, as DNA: TGTGCCAGCCACCCTACGGGGCAATTAGCCAAAAACATTCAGTACTTC. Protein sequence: CASHPTGQLAKNIQYF.